The 24 T cell receptor beta chains below come from one sample, sequenced in a study of OX40 agonist ivuxolimab in advanced cancers. The protocol was immunoSEQ multiplex PCR, while the TCRdb copy is restricted to in-frame clones and leaves out a portion. Of around 67,000 clones in the sample, around 81% were seen once. This sample comprised CD4+ or CD8+ T cells sorted from blood, obtained in a trial of the OX40 agonist ivuxolimab. The source of these receptors is an adult with an advanced solid tumor such as melanoma, head and neck, liver or kidney cancer.

A single count supports this clone. This sequence joins TRBV5-4 and TRBJ2-2, with 7 nucleotides matching TRBD1. CDR1 is SGHNT, CDR2 YYREEE, per germline (reference sequence). The junction had 9 bases not matched to a gene; V was cut back by 4 bases and J by 3 bases. This CDR3 has 16 amino acids. This CDR3 is CASSPQTGPYTGELFF. CDR3 sequence (DNA): TGTGCCAGCAGCCCCCAGACAGGGCCTTACACCGGGGAGCTGTTTTTT.

This chain joins TRBV5-4 and TRBJ1-1; 11 bases are shared with TRBD1. The CDR3 covers 16 residues. V lost 8 bases, J lost 1 base, and 10 bases stayed unmatched. Germline V CDR1 and CDR2: SGHNT, YYREEE (reference sequence). The CDR3 nucleotides read TGTGCCAGTGGACGGGGACAGGGGGTTACGAACACTGAAGCTTTCTTT. Translating gives CASGRGQGVTNTEAFF. The variable domain in full, with the rest retrieved from reference TRBV5-4 and TRBJ1-1, is ETGVTQSPTHLIKTRGQQVTLRCSSQSGHNTVSWYQQALGQGPQFIFQYYREEENGRGNFPPRFSGLQFPNYSSELNVNALELDDSALYLCASGRGQGVTNTEAFFGQGTRLTVV.

The chain has TRBV7-2 and TRBJ2-3; D is uncertain. Germline V lookup: CDR1 SGHTA, CDR2 FQGNSA. This CDR3 comprises 17 residues. V lost 5 bases and J lost 3, with 21 bases in between. The CDR3 loop reads CASSHQGTAGSTDTQYF. The CDR3 nucleotides are TGTGCCAGCAGCCACCAAGGCACAGCTGGTAGTACAGATACGCAGTATTTT.

This clone was seen a few times. The V call is TRBV5-1, the J call TRBJ1-2, with 7 bases lining up with TRBD1. This CDR3 comprises 13 residues. Germline values: CDR1 SGHRS, CDR2 YFSETQ. V lost 0 bases to trimming and J lost 6 bases; unmatched junction nucleotides: 2. The DNA for the CDR3 is TGCGCCAGCAGCTTGGGACAGGGAAATGGCTACACCTTC. It is translated as CASSLGQGNGYTF.

The CDR3 DNA reads TGTGCCATCAGTGATAGTCTAGCGGGAGGAGAGACCCAGTACTTC. Protein sequence: CAISDSLAGGETQYF. The rearrangement uses TRBV10-3 and TRBJ2-5, with 11 bases aligning to TRBD2. The CDR3 extends over 15 amino acids. V lost 3 bases and J lost 4; bases outside the gene matches: 4. Germline values: CDR1 ENHRY, CDR2 SYGVKD.

The chain employs TRBV28 and TRBJ2-7; D call uncertain. The germline V gene encodes CDR1 MDHEN and CDR2 SYDVKM. V lost 5 bases to trimming and J lost 0 bases, with 14 bases between them. The CDR3 loop spans 15 amino acids. This chain's CDR3 is CASSPRVGSSYEQYV. Written as DNA, the CDR3 is TGTGCCAGCAGTCCTCGGGTGGGTAGCTCCTACGAGCAGTACGTC.

The chain has TRBV11-3 and TRBJ2-5, with 16 bases fitting TRBD2. The CDR3 is 16 residues long. Germline V gene lookup returns CDR1 SGHNT and CDR2 YENEEA. The trim removed 5 bases at V and 5 bases at J, leaving 5 bases unmatched. The CDR3 here is CASSPGLAGGPETQYF. The CDR3, as DNA: TGTGCCAGCAGCCCGGGACTAGCGGGGGGGCCGGAGACCCAGTACTTC.

The J gene is TRBJ2-5, the V gene TRBV5-5, with 9 bases identical to TRBD1. Germline values: CDR1 SGHKS, CDR2 YYEKEE (reference sequence). After removal of 4 bases from V and 5 bases from J, the junction contained 6 bases not matched to a gene. The CDR3 is 14 residues long. The CDR3 bases are TGTGCCAGCAGCCGACAGGGGGTTGAGGAGACCCAGTACTTC. It translates to CASSRQGVEETQYF.

The gene calls are TRBV4-2 and TRBJ2-3; 7 bases align to TRBD2. The CDR3 spans 16 residues. Trimming cost V 3 bases and J 4 bases; bases outside gene matches: 10. CDR1 LGHNA and CDR2 YNFKEQ come from the germline V gene. The CDR3 DNA reads as TGTGCCAGCAGCCAGAGCTTTGCGGGAGAGGCAGATACGCAGTATTTT. Translating it yields CASSQSFAGEADTQYF.

This chain joins TRBV28 and TRBJ2-7, with 9 nucleotides matching TRBD2. This CDR3 has 14 residues. V lost 6 bases to trimming and J lost 7 bases; unmatched junction nucleotides: 10. CDR1 is MDHEN and CDR2 is SYDVKM in the germline V gene. The chain's CDR3 is CASSRTSAQGEQYF. CDR3 bases: TGTGCCAGCAGCAGGACTAGCGCCCAGGGAGAGCAGTACTTC.

This rearrangement joins TRBV9 to TRBJ1-6; no clear D. Germline V gene lookup returns CDR1 SGDLS and CDR2 YYNGEE. V was pared by 3 bases and J by 4 bases, with 8 bases between. The CDR3 runs 14 residues. CDR3 sequence reads: CASSATLYNSPLHF. The CDR3 coding sequence is TGTGCCAGCAGCGCGACACTTTATAATTCACCCCTCCACTTT.

The rearrangement uses TRBV9 and TRBJ2-2; D gene unclear. This CDR3 spans 14 amino acids. From germline, CDR1 is SGDLS and CDR2 YYNGEE. V lost 4 bases and J lost 1, with 8 bases in between. This chain's CDR3 is CASSSPQNTGELFF. For the CDR3, the DNA is TGTGCCAGCAGCTCCCCCCAGAACACCGGGGAGCTGTTTTTT.

This rearrangement joins TRBV4-2 to TRBJ2-2; TRBD1 might be the D (7 bases). This CDR3 is built from 16 residues. The germline V gene encodes CDR1 LGHNA and CDR2 YNFKEQ. Trimming took off 4 bases at V and 2 bases at J, with 14 bases between the two ends. The CDR3 reads CASSPQGGTNTGELFF. The DNA for the CDR3 is TGTGCCAGCAGCCCCCAGGGGGGAACCAACACCGGGGAGCTGTTTTTT.

This clone turned up a few times. The gene calls are TRBV19 and TRBJ2-7; either TRBD1 or TRBD2 may supply D (5 bases each). Germline V CDR1 and CDR2: LNHDA, SQIVND (reference sequence). V was cut by 3 bases and J by 5 bases, with 11 bases left in between. This CDR3 region has 13 residues. The CDR3 DNA sequence: TGTGCCAGTAGTATCGGGACGGGTAACGAGCAGTACTTC. Amino acids: CASSIGTGNEQYF. The variable domain in full, with the rest retrieved from reference TRBV19 and TRBJ2-7, is DGGITQSPKYLFRKEGQNVTLSCEQNLNHDAMYWYRQDPGQGLRLIYYSQIVNDFQKGDIAEGYSVSREKKESFPLTVTSAQKNPTAFYLCASSIGTGNEQYFGPGTRLTVT.

The CDR3 protein is CASSGQAGDGYTF. CDR3 sequence (DNA): TGTGCCAGCTCAGGCCAGGCGGGTGATGGCTACACCTTC. The chain carries TRBV18 and TRBJ1-2; D unresolved. The CDR3 spans 13 residues. Germline values: CDR1 KGHSH, CDR2 LQKENI. Deletions cut 5 bases from V and 6 bases from J, with 13 bases between.

The DNA for the CDR3 is TGTGCCAGCTCACCACCGACAGGGGGAGAACTTTACAATGAGCAGTTCTTC. This gives the protein CASSPPTGGELYNEQFF. The chain uses TRBV18 and TRBJ2-1; 9 nucleotides align to TRBD1. The junction had 7 bases not matched to a gene; V was cut back by 0 bases and J by 4 bases. The CDR3 runs 17 residues. In germline, CDR1 is KGHSH, CDR2 LQKENI.

The table lists this clone with a few counts. The chain links TRBV30 to TRBJ1-5; 8 bases are shared with TRBD1. Losses at the gene ends were 2 bases for V and 3 bases for J; bases not matched to a gene: 9. Per the germline V gene, CDR1 is GTSNPN and CDR2 is SVGIG (reference sequence). This CDR3 region has 16 residues. This CDR3 is CAWSPTGGWDNQPQHF. CDR3 nucleotide sequence: TGTGCCTGGAGTCCCACAGGGGGTTGGGACAATCAGCCCCAGCATTTT.

In its sample, this clone was seen a few times. The chain couples TRBV7-2 to TRBJ2-4, with a possible D match to TRBD1 (6 bases). V lost 5 bases to trimming and J lost 4 bases, with 12 bases between them. Per the germline V gene, CDR1 is SGHTA and CDR2 is FQGNSA. The CDR3 has 14 amino acids. The CDR3 reads CASSPIGGKNIQYF. The CDR3 nucleotides are TGTGCCAGCAGCCCCATAGGGGGAAAAAACATTCAGTACTTC. The full variable domain, in which reference TRBV7-2 and TRBJ2-4 provide the parts outside the CDR3, is GAGVSQSPSNKVTEKGKDVELRCDPISGHTALYWYRQSLGQGLEFLIYFQGNSAPDKSGLPSDRFSAERTGGSVSTLTIQRTQQEDSAVYLCASSPIGGKNIQYFGAGTRLSVL.

The chain carries TRBV19 and TRBJ2-1; D possibly corresponds to TRBD2 (5 bases). The CDR3 has 14 residues. Trimming cost V 5 bases and J 2 bases, with 10 bases left between them. The germline V gene encodes CDR1 LNHDA and CDR2 SQIVND (reference sequence). The CDR3, as DNA: TGTGCCAGTAGTGTCCCCGGGGCCTACAATGAGCAGTTCTTC. Amino acid sequence: CASSVPGAYNEQFF.

A few counts support this clone. The chain links TRBV10-3 to TRBJ1-6; TRBD1 agrees at 7 bases. The CDR3 consists of 14 residues. J was trimmed by 10 bases and V by 2 bases; bases with no gene match: 5. CDR1 and CDR2 (germline): ENHRY, SYGVKD. The CDR3 region is CAISEQTGNSPLHF. The CDR3 coding sequence is TGTGCCATCAGTGAGCAGACAGGGAACTCACCCCTCCACTTT.

The chain joins TRBV19 to TRBJ1-5; unclear D gene. Trimming stripped 2 bases from V and 4 bases from J, with 9 bases between. The length of the CDR3 is 14 residues. In germline, CDR1 is LNHDA, CDR2 SQIVND (reference sequence). The CDR3 reads CASSIRHMNQPQHF. In nucleotides, the CDR3 is TGTGCCAGTAGTATACGGCACATGAATCAGCCCCAGCATTTT.

This clone was detected only once. The J gene is TRBJ1-1, the V gene TRBV7-3; the D is unclear. The V gene's germline CDR1 is SGHTA and CDR2 FQGTGA. Trimming took off 2 bases at V and 4 bases at J, with 8 bases between the two ends. The CDR3 is 13 residues long. The CDR3 spells CASSLLWGTEAFF. The CDR3 region has the DNA TGTGCCAGCAGCTTACTTTGGGGCACTGAAGCTTTCTTT.

The rearrangement links TRBV5-5 to TRBJ2-7; D possibly corresponds to TRBD2 (5 bases). V shed 4 bases and J shed 6 bases, with 17 bases lying between them. This CDR3 is 14 amino acids long. CDR1 is SGHKS and CDR2 is YYEKEE in the germline V gene (reference sequence). This chain's CDR3 is CASSEKLWETEQYF. The DNA of the CDR3 is TGTGCCAGCAGCGAGAAACTATGGGAGACCGAGCAGTACTTC.

This clone occurred a few times. J is TRBJ1-3 and V is TRBV6-6; possibly TRBD1 for D (6 bases). CDR1 MNHNY and CDR2 SVGAGI come from the germline V gene (reference sequence). V lost 7 bases, J lost 4 bases, and 14 bases lay in between. This CDR3 has 14 residues. This chain's CDR3 is CASKIQGSGNTIYF. The CDR3, as DNA: TGTGCCAGCAAGATACAGGGATCCGGAAACACCATATATTTT.